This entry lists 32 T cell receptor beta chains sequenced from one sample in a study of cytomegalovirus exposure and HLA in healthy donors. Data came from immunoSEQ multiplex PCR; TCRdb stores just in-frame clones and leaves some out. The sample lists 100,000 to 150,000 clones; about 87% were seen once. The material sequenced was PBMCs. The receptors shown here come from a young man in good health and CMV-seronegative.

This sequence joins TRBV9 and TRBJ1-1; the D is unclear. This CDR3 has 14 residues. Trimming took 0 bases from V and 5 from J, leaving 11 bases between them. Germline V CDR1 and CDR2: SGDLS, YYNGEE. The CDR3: CASSVALTGTEAFF. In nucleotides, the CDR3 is TGTGCCAGCAGCGTAGCCCTGACGGGGACTGAAGCTTTCTTT.

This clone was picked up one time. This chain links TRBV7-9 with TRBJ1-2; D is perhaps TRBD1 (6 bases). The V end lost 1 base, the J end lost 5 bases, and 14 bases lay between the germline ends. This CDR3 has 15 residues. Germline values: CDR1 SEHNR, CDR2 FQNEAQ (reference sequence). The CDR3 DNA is TGTGCCAGCAGCTTAGAACGGGACATGAGTTATGGCTACACCTTC. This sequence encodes CASSLERDMSYGYTF.

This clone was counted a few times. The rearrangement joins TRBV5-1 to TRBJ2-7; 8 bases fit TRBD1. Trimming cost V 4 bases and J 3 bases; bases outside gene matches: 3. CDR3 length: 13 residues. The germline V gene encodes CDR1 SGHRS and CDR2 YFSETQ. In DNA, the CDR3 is TGCGCCAGCAGCGTGGGGACAGGCTACGAGCAGTACTTC. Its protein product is CASSVGTGYEQYF.

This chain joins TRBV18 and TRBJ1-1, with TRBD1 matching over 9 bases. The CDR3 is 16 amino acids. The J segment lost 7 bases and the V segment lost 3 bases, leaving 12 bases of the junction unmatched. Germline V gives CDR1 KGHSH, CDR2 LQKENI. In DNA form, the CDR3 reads TGTGCCAGCTCACCCAGACAGGGGGGCCCCACTAGTGAAGCTTTCTTT. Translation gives CASSPRQGGPTSEAFF.

The CDR3: CASSLRTSQSGELFF. In nucleotides, the CDR3 is TGTGCCAGCAGTCTAAGGACTAGCCAATCCGGGGAGCTGTTTTTT. The rearrangement links TRBV27 to TRBJ2-2, with TRBD2 matching 8 bases. V was clipped by 5 bases and J by 6 bases; unmatched bases: 8. In germline, CDR1 is MNHEY, CDR2 SMNVEV (reference sequence). There are 15 residues in the CDR3.

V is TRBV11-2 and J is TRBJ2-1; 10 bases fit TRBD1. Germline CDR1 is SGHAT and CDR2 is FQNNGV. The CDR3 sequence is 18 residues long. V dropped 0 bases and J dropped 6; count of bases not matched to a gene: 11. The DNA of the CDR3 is TGTGCCAGCAGCTTAGATCGCTTTCCGGGACAGGGGAGCAATGAGCAGTTCTTC. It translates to CASSLDRFPGQGSNEQFF. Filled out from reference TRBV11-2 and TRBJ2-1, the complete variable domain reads EAGVAQSPRYKIIEKRQSVAFWCNPISGHATLYWYQQILGQGPKLLIQFQNNGVVDDSQLPKDRFSAERLKGVDSTLKIQPAKLEDSAVYLCASSLDRFPGQGSNEQFFGPGTRLTVL.

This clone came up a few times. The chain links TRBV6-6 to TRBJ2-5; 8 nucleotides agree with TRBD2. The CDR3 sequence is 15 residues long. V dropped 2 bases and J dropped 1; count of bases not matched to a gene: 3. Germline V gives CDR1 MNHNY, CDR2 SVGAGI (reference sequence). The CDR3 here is CASSYQGTSQETQYF. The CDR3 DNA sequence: TGTGCCAGCAGTTACCAAGGGACTAGCCAAGAGACCCAGTACTTC.

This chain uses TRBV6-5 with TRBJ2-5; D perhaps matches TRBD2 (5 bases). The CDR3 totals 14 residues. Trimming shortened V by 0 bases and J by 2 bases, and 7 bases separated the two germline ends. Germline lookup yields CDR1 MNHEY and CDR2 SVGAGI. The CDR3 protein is CASSYSGGQETQYF. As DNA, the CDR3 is TGTGCCAGCAGTTACTCGGGCGGGCAAGAGACCCAGTACTTC.

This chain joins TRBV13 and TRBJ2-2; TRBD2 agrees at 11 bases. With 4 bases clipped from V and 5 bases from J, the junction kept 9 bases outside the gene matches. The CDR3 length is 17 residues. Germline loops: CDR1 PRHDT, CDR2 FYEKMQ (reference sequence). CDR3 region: CASSSETSGRWTGELFF. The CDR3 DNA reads TGTGCCAGCAGCTCGGAAACTAGCGGGAGATGGACCGGGGAGCTGTTTTTT.

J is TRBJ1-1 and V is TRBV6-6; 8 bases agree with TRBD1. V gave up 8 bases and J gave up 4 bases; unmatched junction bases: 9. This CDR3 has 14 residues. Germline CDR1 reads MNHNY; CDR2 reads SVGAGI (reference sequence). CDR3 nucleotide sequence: TGTGCCAGCCGGACAGGGCTTTTTAGCACTGAAGCTTTCTTT. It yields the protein CASRTGLFSTEAFF.

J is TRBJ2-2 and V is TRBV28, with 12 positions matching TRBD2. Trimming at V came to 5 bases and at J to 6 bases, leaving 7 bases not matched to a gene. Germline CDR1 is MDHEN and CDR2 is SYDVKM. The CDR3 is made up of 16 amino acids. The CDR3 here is CASSRPTSGRAGELFF. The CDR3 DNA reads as TGTGCCAGCAGTCGCCCGACTAGCGGGAGAGCCGGGGAGCTGTTTTTT.

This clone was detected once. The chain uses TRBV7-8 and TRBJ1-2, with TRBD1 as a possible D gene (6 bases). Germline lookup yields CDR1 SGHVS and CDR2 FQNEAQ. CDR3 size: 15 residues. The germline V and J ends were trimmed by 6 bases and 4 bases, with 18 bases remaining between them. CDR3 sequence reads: CASSKSGGASYGYTF. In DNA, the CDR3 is TGTGCCAGCAGTAAGAGTGGGGGGGCCAGCTATGGCTACACCTTC.

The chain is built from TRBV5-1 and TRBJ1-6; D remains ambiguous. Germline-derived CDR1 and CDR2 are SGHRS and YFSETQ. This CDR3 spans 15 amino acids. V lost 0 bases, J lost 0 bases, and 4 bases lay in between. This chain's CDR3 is CASSLESSYNSPLHF. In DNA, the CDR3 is TGCGCCAGCAGCTTGGAGAGCTCCTATAATTCACCCCTCCACTTT.

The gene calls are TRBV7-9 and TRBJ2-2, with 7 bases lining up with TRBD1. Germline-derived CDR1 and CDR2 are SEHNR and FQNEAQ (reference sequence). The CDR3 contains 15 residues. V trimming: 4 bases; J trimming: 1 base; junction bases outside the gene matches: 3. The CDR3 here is CASSSQGRNTGELFF. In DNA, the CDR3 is TGTGCCAGCAGCTCACAGGGGAGGAACACCGGGGAGCTGTTTTTT.

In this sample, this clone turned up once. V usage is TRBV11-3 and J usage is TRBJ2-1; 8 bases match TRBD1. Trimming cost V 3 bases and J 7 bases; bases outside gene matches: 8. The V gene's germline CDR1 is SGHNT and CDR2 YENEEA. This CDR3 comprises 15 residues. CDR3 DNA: TGTGCCAGCAGCTTTGACAGGGGTATGGTAAATGAGCAGTTCTTC. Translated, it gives CASSFDRGMVNEQFF. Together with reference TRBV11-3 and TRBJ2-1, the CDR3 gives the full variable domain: EAGVVQSPRYKIIEKKQPVAFWCNPISGHNTLYWYLQNLGQGPELLIRYENEEAVDDSQLPKDRFSAERLKGVDSTLKIQPAELGDSAVYLCASSFDRGMVNEQFFGPGTRLTVL.

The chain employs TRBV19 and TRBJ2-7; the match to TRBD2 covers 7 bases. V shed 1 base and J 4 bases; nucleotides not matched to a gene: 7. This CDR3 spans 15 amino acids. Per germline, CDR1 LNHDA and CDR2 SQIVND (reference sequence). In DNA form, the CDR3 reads TGTGCCAGTAGTATAGGACACACGGGGGGATACGAGCAGTACTTC. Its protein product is CASSIGHTGGYEQYF.

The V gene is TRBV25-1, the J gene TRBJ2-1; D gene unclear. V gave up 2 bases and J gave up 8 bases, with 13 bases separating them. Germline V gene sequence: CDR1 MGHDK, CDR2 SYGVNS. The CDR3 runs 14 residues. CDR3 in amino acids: CASSELVPSDEQFF. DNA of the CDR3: TGTGCCAGCAGTGAACTAGTCCCAAGTGATGAGCAGTTCTTC. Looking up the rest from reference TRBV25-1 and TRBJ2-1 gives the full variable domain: EADIYQTPRYLVIGTGKKITLECSQTMGHDKMYWYQQDPGMELHLIHYSYGVNSTEKGDLSSESTVSRIRTEHFPLTLESARPSHTSQYLCASSELVPSDEQFFGPGTRLTVL.

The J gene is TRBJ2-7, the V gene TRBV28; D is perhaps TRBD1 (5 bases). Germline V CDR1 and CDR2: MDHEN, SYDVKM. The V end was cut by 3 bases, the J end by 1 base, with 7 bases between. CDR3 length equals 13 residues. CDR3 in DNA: TGTGCCAGCAGTTTTGCAGGGTCCTACGAGCAGTACTTC. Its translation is CASSFAGSYEQYF.

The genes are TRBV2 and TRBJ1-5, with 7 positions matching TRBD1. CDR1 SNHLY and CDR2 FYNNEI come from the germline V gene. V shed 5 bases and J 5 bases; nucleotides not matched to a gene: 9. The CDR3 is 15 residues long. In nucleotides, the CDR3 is TGTGCCAGCAGTAGAAAGACAGGGCGAGATCAGCCCCAGCATTTT. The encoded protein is CASSRKTGRDQPQHF.

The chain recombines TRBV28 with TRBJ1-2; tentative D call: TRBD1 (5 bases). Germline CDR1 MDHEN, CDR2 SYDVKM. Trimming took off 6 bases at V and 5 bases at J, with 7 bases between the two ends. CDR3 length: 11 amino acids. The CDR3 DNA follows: TGTGCCAGCAGCAGGGAATATGGCTACACCTTC. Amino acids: CASSREYGYTF.

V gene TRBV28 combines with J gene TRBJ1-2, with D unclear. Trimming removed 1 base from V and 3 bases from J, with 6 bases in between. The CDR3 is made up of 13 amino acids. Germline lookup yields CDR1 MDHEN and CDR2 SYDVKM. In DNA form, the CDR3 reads TGTGCCAGCAGTTTATCTTTTGACTATGGCTACACCTTC. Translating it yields CASSLSFDYGYTF.

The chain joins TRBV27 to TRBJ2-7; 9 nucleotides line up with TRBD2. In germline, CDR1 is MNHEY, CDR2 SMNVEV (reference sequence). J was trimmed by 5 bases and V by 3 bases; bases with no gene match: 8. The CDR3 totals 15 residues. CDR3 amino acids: CASSFGPSGANEQYF. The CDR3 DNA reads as TGTGCCAGCAGTTTTGGTCCTAGCGGGGCCAACGAGCAGTACTTC.

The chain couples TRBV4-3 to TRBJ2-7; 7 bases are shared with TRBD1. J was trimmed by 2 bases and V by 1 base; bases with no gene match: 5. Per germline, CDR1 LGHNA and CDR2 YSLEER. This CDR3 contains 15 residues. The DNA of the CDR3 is TGCGCCAGCAGCCAAGGGACAGGTTGGACCTACGAGCAGTACTTC. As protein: CASSQGTGWTYEQYF.

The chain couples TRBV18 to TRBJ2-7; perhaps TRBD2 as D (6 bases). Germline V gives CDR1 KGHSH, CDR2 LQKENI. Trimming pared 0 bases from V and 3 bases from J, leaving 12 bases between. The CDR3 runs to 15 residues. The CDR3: CASSPPGLGGYEQYF. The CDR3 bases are TGTGCCAGCTCACCACCGGGTCTGGGGGGCTACGAGCAGTACTTC.

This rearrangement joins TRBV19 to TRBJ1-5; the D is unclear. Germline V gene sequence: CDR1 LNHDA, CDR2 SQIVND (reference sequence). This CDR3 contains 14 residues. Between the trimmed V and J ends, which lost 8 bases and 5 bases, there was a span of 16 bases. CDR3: CASRTRGGDQPQHF. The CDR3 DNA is TGTGCCAGTCGTACCCGGGGAGGTGATCAGCCCCAGCATTTT.

CDR3 in amino acids: CASSVLAGITGELFF. CDR3 nucleotide sequence: TGTGCCAGCAGTGTACTAGCGGGAATCACCGGGGAGCTGTTTTTT. The chain joins TRBV2 to TRBJ2-2, with 10 bases lining up with TRBD2. Germline CDR1 SNHLY, CDR2 FYNNEI. J was trimmed by 4 bases and V by 4 bases; bases with no gene match: 3. This CDR3 has 15 residues.

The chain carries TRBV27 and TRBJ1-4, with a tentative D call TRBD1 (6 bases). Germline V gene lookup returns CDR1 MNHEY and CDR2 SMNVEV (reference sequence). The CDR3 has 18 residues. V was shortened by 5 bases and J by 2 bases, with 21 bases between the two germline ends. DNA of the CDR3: TGTGCCAGCAGTCACGAACCCCCGAGGACAGATACTAATGAAAAACTGTTTTTT. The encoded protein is CASSHEPPRTDTNEKLFF.

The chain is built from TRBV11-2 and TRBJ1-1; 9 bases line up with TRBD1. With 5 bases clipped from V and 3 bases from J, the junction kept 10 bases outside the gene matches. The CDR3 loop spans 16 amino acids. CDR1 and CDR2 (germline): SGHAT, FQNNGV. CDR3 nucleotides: TGTGCCAGCAGCCGAGTCCCGGGACAGGGATACACTGAAGCTTTCTTT. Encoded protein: CASSRVPGQGYTEAFF.

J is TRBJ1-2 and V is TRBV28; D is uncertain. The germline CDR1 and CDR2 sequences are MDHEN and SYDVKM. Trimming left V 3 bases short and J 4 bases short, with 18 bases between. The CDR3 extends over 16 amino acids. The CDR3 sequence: CASSFVSEKSSYGYTF. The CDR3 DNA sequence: TGTGCCAGCAGTTTCGTCTCCGAGAAAAGTAGCTATGGCTACACCTTC.

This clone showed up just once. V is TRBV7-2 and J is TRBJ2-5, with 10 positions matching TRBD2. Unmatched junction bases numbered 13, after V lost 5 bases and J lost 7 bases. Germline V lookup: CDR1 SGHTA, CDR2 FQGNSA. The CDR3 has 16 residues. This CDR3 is CASSPGLSGGVGTQYF. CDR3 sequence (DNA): TGTGCCAGCAGCCCCGGACTAAGCGGGGGGGTGGGGACCCAGTACTTC. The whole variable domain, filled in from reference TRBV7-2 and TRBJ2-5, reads GAGVSQSPSNKVTEKGKDVELRCDPISGHTALYWYRQSLGQGLEFLIYFQGNSAPDKSGLPSDRFSAERTGGSVSTLTIQRTQQEDSAVYLCASSPGLSGGVGTQYFGPGTRLLVL.

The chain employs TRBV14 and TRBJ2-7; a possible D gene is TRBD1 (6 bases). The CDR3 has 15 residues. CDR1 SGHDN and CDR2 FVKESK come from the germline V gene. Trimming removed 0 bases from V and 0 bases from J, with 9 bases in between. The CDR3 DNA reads TGTGCCAGCAGCCAAGATGGGACACTCTCCTACGAGCAGTACTTC. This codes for CASSQDGTLSYEQYF.

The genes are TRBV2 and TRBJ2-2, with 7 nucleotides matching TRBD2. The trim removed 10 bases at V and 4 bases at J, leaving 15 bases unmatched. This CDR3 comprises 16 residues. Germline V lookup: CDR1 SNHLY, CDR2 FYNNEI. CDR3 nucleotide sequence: TGTGCCATGGAGGGGCCTTTGGGGGAGGGCACCGGGGAGCTGTTTTTT. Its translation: CAMEGPLGEGTGELFF.